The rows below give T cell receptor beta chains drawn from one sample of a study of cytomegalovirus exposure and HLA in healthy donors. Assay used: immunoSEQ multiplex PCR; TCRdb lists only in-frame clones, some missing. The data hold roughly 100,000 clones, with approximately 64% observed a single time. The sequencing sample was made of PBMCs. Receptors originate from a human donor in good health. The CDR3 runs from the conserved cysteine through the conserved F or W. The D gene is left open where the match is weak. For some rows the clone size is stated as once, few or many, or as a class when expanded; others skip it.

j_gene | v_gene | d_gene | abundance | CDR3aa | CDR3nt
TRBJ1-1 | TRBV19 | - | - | CASSRPGGRNTEAFF | TGTGCCAGTAGTCGACCCGGTGGGAGAAACACTGAAGCTTTCTTT
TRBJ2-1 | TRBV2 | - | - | CASSERTGNNEQFF | TGTGCCAGCAGTGAAAGGACTGGGAACAATGAGCAGTTCTTC
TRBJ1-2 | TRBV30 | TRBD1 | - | CAWSLGTGRNYGYTF | TGTGCCTGGAGTCTAGGGACAGGGAGGAACTATGGCTACACCTTC
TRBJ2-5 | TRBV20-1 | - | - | CSAIQETQYF | TGCAGTGCAATACAAGAGACCCAGTACTTC
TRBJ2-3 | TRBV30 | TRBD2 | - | CAWSVASGADTQYF | TGTGCCTGGAGTGTTGCAAGCGGGGCAGATACGCAGTATTTT
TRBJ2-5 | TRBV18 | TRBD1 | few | CASSPLGQGVETQYF | TGTGCCAGCTCACCACTCGGACAGGGGGTGGAGACCCAGTACTTC
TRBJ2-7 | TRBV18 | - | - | CASSPSLRREEQYF | TGTGCCAGCTCACCGTCATTACGACGGGAGGAGCAGTACTTC
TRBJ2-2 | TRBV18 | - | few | CASSPKLSRGTGELFF | TGTGCCAGCTCCCCCAAGCTCAGCCGGGGCACCGGGGAGCTGTTTTTT
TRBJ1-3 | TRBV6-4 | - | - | CASPSLISGNTIYF | TGTGCCAGCCCCTCACTGATCTCTGGAAACACCATATATTTT
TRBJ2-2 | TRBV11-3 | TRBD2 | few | CASSLVAGVSGELFF | TGTGCCAGCAGCTTAGTAGCGGGAGTTTCCGGGGAGCTGTTTTTT
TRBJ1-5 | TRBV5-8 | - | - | CASSPTGGVYSNQPQHF | TGTGCCAGCAGTCCCACGGGGGGGGTATATAGCAATCAGCCCCAGCATTTT
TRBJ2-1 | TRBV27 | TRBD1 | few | CASSPNPNRGEQFF | TGTGCCAGCAGTCCCAATCCAAACAGGGGTGAGCAGTTCTTC
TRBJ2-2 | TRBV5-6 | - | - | CASSLLQRGTGELFF | TGTGCCAGCAGCTTGCTGCAGCGAGGCACCGGGGAGCTGTTTTTT
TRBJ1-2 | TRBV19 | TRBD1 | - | CASIRGTGNSNYGYTF | TGTGCCAGTATCCGCGGGACAGGGAACTCTAACTATGGCTACACCTTC
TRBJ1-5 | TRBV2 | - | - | CASSVWGIGDQPQHF | TGTGCCAGCAGTGTGTGGGGAATCGGGGATCAGCCCCAGCATTTT
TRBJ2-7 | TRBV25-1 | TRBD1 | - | CASSALRTGGGDEQYF | TGTGCCAGCAGTGCGTTAAGGACAGGGGGCGGTGACGAGCAGTACTTC
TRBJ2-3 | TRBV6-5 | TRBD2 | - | CASASSGRITDTQYF | TGTGCCAGCGCGTCTAGCGGGAGGATCACAGATACGCAGTATTTT
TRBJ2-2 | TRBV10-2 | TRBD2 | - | CASKERDYGELFF | TGCGCCAGCAAGGAGCGGGACTACGGGGAGCTGTTTTTT
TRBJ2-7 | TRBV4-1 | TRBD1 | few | CASSHSTGGTYEQYF | TGCGCCAGCAGCCATTCGACAGGGGGCACCTACGAGCAGTACTTC
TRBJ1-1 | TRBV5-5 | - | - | CASSLNRNTEAFF | TGTGCCAGCAGCTTGAACAGGAACACTGAAGCTTTCTTT
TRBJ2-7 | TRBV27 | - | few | CASSLSGGYEQYF | TGTGCCAGCAGTTTATCGGGGGGCTACGAGCAGTACTTC
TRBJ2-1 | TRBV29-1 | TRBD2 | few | CSGCSGTYNEQFF | TGCAGCGGGTGTAGCGGGACCTACAATGAGCAGTTCTTC
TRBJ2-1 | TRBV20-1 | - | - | CSANRDREQFF | TGCAGTGCGAACAGGGACCGTGAGCAGTTCTTC
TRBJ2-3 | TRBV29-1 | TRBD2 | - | CSVAPTSGWADTQYF | TGCAGCGTGGCCCCGACTAGCGGGTGGGCAGATACGCAGTATTTT
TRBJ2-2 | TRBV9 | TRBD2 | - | CASSQTGTSANTGELFF | TGTGCCAGCAGTCAAACCGGGACTAGTGCGAACACCGGGGAGCTGTTTTTT
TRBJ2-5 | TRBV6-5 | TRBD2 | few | CASCKGSGREGTQYF | TGTGCCAGCTGTAAAGGTAGCGGGAGAGAGGGGACCCAGTACTTC
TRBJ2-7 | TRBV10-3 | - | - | CAISPGTDDYRDVAYEQYF | TGTGCCATCAGTCCCGGAACGGACGACTACAGGGATGTGGCCTACGAGCAGTACTTC
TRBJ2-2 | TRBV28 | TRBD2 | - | CASSYQVGLAGTNTGELFF | TGTGCCAGCAGTTACCAAGTGGGACTAGCGGGAACCAACACCGGGGAGCTGTTTTTT
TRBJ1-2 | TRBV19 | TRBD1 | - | CASSMADRVFFGYTF | TGTGCCAGTAGTATGGCCGACAGGGTTTTCTTTGGCTACACCTTC
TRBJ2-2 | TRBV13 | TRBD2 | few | CASSFLAGGRIGELFF | TGTGCCAGCAGCTTCCTAGCGGGGGGAAGGATCGGGGAGCTGTTTTTT
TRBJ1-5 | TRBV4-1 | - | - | CASSQDGGLGNQPQHF | TGCGCCAGCAGCCAAGACGGGGGGCTGGGCAATCAGCCCCAGCATTTT
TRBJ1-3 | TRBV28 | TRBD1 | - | CASRRPRKGAAGNTIYF | TGTGCCAGCAGACGACCCAGAAAGGGGGCGGCTGGAAACACCATATATTTT
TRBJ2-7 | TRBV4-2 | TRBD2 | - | CASSQVAGSPYEQYF | TGTGCCAGCAGCCAGGTAGCGGGATCCCCTTACGAGCAGTACTTC
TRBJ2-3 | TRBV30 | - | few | CAWSKQGVNTQYF | TGTGCCTGGAGTAAACAGGGTGTGAATACGCAGTATTTT
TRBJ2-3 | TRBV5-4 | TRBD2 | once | CASSLLAGGPTDTQYF | TGTGCCAGCAGCTTGCTAGCGGGAGGACCCACAGATACGCAGTATTTT
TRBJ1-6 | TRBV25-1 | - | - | CASSEGGDSPLHF | TGTGCCAGCAGTGAGGGCGGGGATTCACCCCTCCACTTT
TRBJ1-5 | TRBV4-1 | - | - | CASSQERGLPQHF | TGCGCCAGCAGCCAAGAGAGGGGGTTGCCCCAGCATTTT
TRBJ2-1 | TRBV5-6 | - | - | CASSLDPDSYNEQFF | TGTGCCAGCAGCCTGGACCCAGACAGTTACAATGAGCAGTTCTTC
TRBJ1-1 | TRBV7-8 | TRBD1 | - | CASSLGRGRGTEAFF | TGTGCCAGCAGCTTAGGCAGGGGGCGGGGGACTGAAGCTTTCTTT
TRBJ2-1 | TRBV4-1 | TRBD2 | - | CASSQDLLAGGMNEQFF | TGCGCCAGCAGCCAAGATCTTCTAGCGGGAGGGATGAATGAGCAGTTCTTC
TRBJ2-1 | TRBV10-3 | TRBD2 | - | CAISELAGDGNEQFF | TGTGCCATCAGTGAACTAGCGGGAGATGGCAATGAGCAGTTCTTC
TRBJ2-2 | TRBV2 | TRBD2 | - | CASSEARTSGTTGELFF | TGTGCCAGCAGTGAAGCGCGGACTAGCGGGACCACCGGGGAGCTGTTTTTT